Below, 25 T cell receptor beta chains from the same sample are listed, as sequenced in a study of T cells in tuberculosis. Here immunoSEQ multiplex PCR was the method, and the copy in TCRdb shows in-frame clones only, minus some. The table has 45,000 or so clones, around 96% seen once. Input material: PBMCs. Receptors originate from a donor aged 10-30 years with latent tuberculosis or without tuberculosis infection.

The V gene is TRBV5-1, the J gene TRBJ2-1; D uncertain. Germline CDR1 SGHRS, CDR2 YFSETQ. V dropped 5 bases and J dropped 0 bases, with 15 bases sitting between them. The CDR3 length is 16 residues. CDR3 bases: TGCGCCAGCAGTCCGACTTCGTTCAGCTCCTACAATGAGCAGTTCTTC. It translates to CASSPTSFSSYNEQFF.

The rearrangement uses TRBV19 and TRBJ2-1; D is perhaps TRBD2 (6 bases). The CDR3 extends over 16 amino acids. Trimming removed 3 bases from V and 10 bases from J, with 22 bases in between. Germline CDR1 is LNHDA and CDR2 is SQIVND (reference sequence). CDR3 amino acids: CASSILVSGAGGEQFF. The CDR3 DNA reads TGTGCCAGTAGTATCCTCGTGAGCGGAGCGGGCGGAGAGCAGTTCTTC.

The rearrangement links TRBV19 to TRBJ1-1; D gene ambiguous. CDR3 length: 14 amino acids. The V gene lost 6 bases and the J gene lost 0 bases, with 11 bases spanning the gap. The germline V gene encodes CDR1 LNHDA and CDR2 SQIVND (reference sequence). In DNA, the CDR3 is TGTGCCAGTAGCTTGGTCAGAATGAACACTGAAGCTTTCTTT. Translating it yields CASSLVRMNTEAFF.

The V and J genes are TRBV11-2 and TRBJ2-1; D possibly corresponds to TRBD1 (6 bases). V was clipped by 5 bases and J by 13 bases, with 15 bases between them. The CDR3 is 12 amino acids. Germline loops: CDR1 SGHAT, CDR2 FQNNGV. Written as DNA, the CDR3 is TGTGCCAGCAGCCTCCGAGGGACATCCCAGTTCTTC. Translating it yields CASSLRGTSQFF.

V gene TRBV19 combines with J gene TRBJ1-6; TRBD1 matches at 7 bases. This CDR3 contains 14 residues. V shed 3 bases, J shed 11 bases, and the junction held 7 bases outside the gene matches. CDR1 is LNHDA, CDR2 SQIVND, per germline (reference sequence). CDR3 protein: CASSIRDSRTPLHF. The CDR3 nucleotides read TGTGCCAGTAGTATCCGGGACAGTCGAACACCCCTCCACTTT.

J is TRBJ2-7 and V is TRBV7-2, with TRBD1 matching 10 bases. V gave up 5 bases and J gave up 4 bases; unmatched junction bases: 5. The length of the CDR3 is 14 residues. CDR1 is SGHTA and CDR2 is FQGNSA in the germline V gene. In nucleotides, the CDR3 is TGTGCCAGCAGCCGACCGGGACAGGGGTACGAGCAGTACTTC. This gives the protein CASSRPGQGYEQYF.

This clone appeared once. The chain joins TRBV19 to TRBJ2-1; 10 bases are a match to TRBD1. Per germline, CDR1 LNHDA and CDR2 SQIVND (reference sequence). The V segment lost 6 bases and the J segment 7 bases; nucleotides outside the gene matches: 9. This CDR3 is 15 amino acids long. The CDR3 loop is CASSPTGGWGNEQFF. The CDR3 DNA reads TGTGCCAGTAGCCCGACAGGGGGCTGGGGTAATGAGCAGTTCTTC.

This rearrangement joins TRBV6-4 to TRBJ2-7; no clear D. The germline gives CDR1 MRHNA, CDR2 SNTAGT. Trimming pared 5 bases from V and 1 base from J, leaving 15 bases between. This CDR3 spans 15 amino acids. The CDR3 DNA follows: TGTGCCAGCAGTCCCCAACCGACAAATTCCTACGAGCAGTACTTC. Translation: CASSPQPTNSYEQYF.

The chain carries TRBV30 and TRBJ2-5; 14 bases align to TRBD2. J lost 2 bases, V lost 1 base, and 9 bases had no gene match. CDR1 and CDR2 (germline): GTSNPN, SVGIG (reference sequence). The CDR3 sequence is 18 residues long. This chain's CDR3 is CAWSGSRLAGGIQETQYF. CDR3 DNA sequence: TGTGCCTGGAGTGGGTCTCGACTAGCGGGGGGGATACAAGAGACCCAGTACTTC.

The V gene is TRBV5-8, the J gene TRBJ1-6, with 7 bases identical to TRBD1. Germline V gene sequence: CDR1 SGHTS, CDR2 YDEGEE. With V trimmed by 0 bases and J by 5 bases, 5 bases remained unmatched. The CDR3 runs 16 residues. The CDR3 DNA sequence: TGTGCCAGCAGCTTGGCAACGGGACAGAATAATTCACCCCTCCACTTT. It translates to CASSLATGQNNSPLHF.

This chain links TRBV5-1 with TRBJ2-3; TRBD2 matches at 14 bases. V gave up 4 bases and J gave up 4 bases; unmatched junction bases: 5. Germline V gene data show CDR1 as SGHRS and CDR2 as YFSETQ. The CDR3 runs to 16 residues. CDR3 sequence (DNA): TGCGCCAGCAGCCCGGGACTAGCGGGAGTACCAGATACGCAGTATTTT. Its protein product is CASSPGLAGVPDTQYF.

In nucleotides, the CDR3 is TGCGCCAGCAGCCTATCAGGGGGCTCGCCGAACACTGAAGCTTTCTTT. Residues: CASSLSGGSPNTEAFF. The rearrangement links TRBV5-1 to TRBJ1-1, with 8 bases that match TRBD1. V gave up 4 bases and J gave up 1 base; unmatched junction bases: 9. This CDR3 contains 16 residues. Germline V gives CDR1 SGHRS, CDR2 YFSETQ.

V gene TRBV29-1 combines with J gene TRBJ2-1, with TRBD1 identical over 11 bases. Germline loops: CDR1 SQVTM, CDR2 ANQGSEA. The V gene end was trimmed by 4 bases and the J gene end by 0 bases; junction bases not matched to a gene: 2. This CDR3 region has 15 residues. The CDR3 DNA reads TGCAGCGTTGGGACAGGGGGCATCTCCTACAATGAGCAGTTCTTC. Its translation: CSVGTGGISYNEQFF.

V is TRBV29-1 and J is TRBJ2-2, with D tentatively TRBD1 (6 bases). CDR1 and CDR2 (germline): SQVTM, ANQGSEA. The CDR3 is 13 residues long. Deletions cut 6 bases from V and 6 bases from J, with 14 bases between. The CDR3 here is CSVPSGDPGELFF. CDR3 sequence (DNA): TGCAGCGTGCCCTCAGGGGACCCCGGGGAGCTGTTTTTT.

This chain connects TRBV29-1 to TRBJ1-2; weak D call: TRBD1 (6 bases). The CDR3 spans 13 residues. The ends were cut back, 6 bases at V and 3 bases at J, with 14 bases in the middle. Germline assignment: CDR1 SQVTM and CDR2 ANQGSEA. CDR3 sequence: CSVSDSDYYGYTF. The CDR3 coding sequence is TGCAGCGTCTCGGACAGTGACTACTATGGCTACACCTTC. The whole variable domain, filled in from reference TRBV29-1 and TRBJ1-2, reads SAVISQKPSRDICQRGTSLTIQCQVDSQVTMMFWYRQQPGQSLTLIATANQGSEATYESGFVIDKFPISRPNLTFSTLTVSNMSPEDSSIYLCSVSDSDYYGYTFGSGTRLTVV.

The chain recombines TRBV19 with TRBJ1-1; D is undetermined. The CDR3 loop spans 12 amino acids. The germline gives CDR1 LNHDA, CDR2 SQIVND (reference sequence). Trimming took 6 bases from V and 4 from J, leaving 9 bases between them. CDR3 amino acids: CASRRGVTEAFF. The CDR3 DNA reads TGTGCCAGTAGGCGCGGGGTCACTGAAGCTTTCTTT.

This clone was counted a single time. CDR3 protein: CASSPPRGGGIPGELFF. The CDR3 nucleotides are TGTGCCAGCAGCCCCCCAAGGGGCGGGGGGATTCCCGGGGAGCTGTTTTTT. The chain joins TRBV7-3 to TRBJ2-2; 8 bases match TRBD2. Germline V gene sequence: CDR1 SGHTA, CDR2 FQGTGA. This CDR3 has 17 residues. V gave up 5 bases and J gave up 6 bases; unmatched junction bases: 14.

V usage is TRBV12-5 and J usage is TRBJ2-3; 11 bases are a match to TRBD2. V shed 2 bases and J 4 bases; nucleotides not matched to a gene: 8. Germline CDR1 is LGHNT and CDR2 is FRNRAP. CDR3 length: 17 residues. The CDR3 nucleotides read TGTGCTAGTGGTTTGATTACGACTAGCGGGACGCCAGATACGCAGTATTTT. Amino acid sequence: CASGLITTSGTPDTQYF.

The chain employs TRBV11-2 and TRBJ1-1, with TRBD1 as a possible D gene (5 bases). Germline V gene sequence: CDR1 SGHAT, CDR2 FQNNGV. Deletions cut 5 bases from V and 4 bases from J, with 11 bases between. The CDR3 extends over 13 amino acids. Here the CDR3 reads CASSPGVGTEAFF. The CDR3 DNA is TGTGCCAGCAGCCCGGGGGTTGGCACTGAAGCTTTCTTT.

CDR3 coding DNA: TGTGCCAGCAGCAGGGGACAGGGATTGAATTCACCCCTCCACTTT. It translates to CASSRGQGLNSPLHF. The chain carries TRBV5-8 and TRBJ1-6, with TRBD1 matching over 9 bases. Per the germline V gene, CDR1 is SGHTS and CDR2 is YDEGEE. J gave up 7 bases and V 4 bases, and 6 bases lay outside the gene matches. CDR3 length: 15 residues.

This clone appeared a few times. J is TRBJ2-3 and V is TRBV19, with 7 bases fitting TRBD1. Per germline, CDR1 LNHDA and CDR2 SQIVND (reference sequence). Trimming at V came to 5 bases and at J to 8 bases, leaving 10 bases not matched to a gene. The CDR3 is made up of 14 amino acids. CDR3 nucleotide sequence: TGTGCCAGTAGTCCCGGACAGGCGGGCGGTACGCAGTATTTT. Translating it yields CASSPGQAGGTQYF.

This sequence joins TRBV5-1 and TRBJ2-1, with TRBD2 matching 11 bases. Germline lookup yields CDR1 SGHRS and CDR2 YFSETQ. V lost 0 bases to trimming and J lost 9 bases; unmatched junction nucleotides: 5. The CDR3 is 15 amino acids. The CDR3 bases are TGCGCCAGCAGCTTGGTAGCGGGAGGGCAAGGTGAGCAGTTCTTC. Translating gives CASSLVAGGQGEQFF.

This clone is a singleton in its sample. This sequence joins TRBV19 and TRBJ2-3; D remains ambiguous. The germline V gene encodes CDR1 LNHDA and CDR2 SQIVND (reference sequence). Trimming cost V 4 bases and J 4 bases, with 12 bases left between them. The CDR3 contains 14 residues. The DNA for the CDR3 is TGTGCCAGTAGTAATGTCCTGGCGGCAGATACGCAGTATTTT. It translates to CASSNVLAADTQYF.

This clone was picked up one time. The V call is TRBV7-3, the J call TRBJ2-1; D may be TRBD2 (6 bases). V dropped 6 bases and J dropped 5 bases, with 17 bases sitting between them. This CDR3 region has 15 residues. In germline, CDR1 is SGHTA, CDR2 FQGTGA. The CDR3 region has the DNA TGTGCCAGCAGTTCCCCCGGGACTTATAACAATGAGCAGTTCTTC. This gives the protein CASSSPGTYNNEQFF.

The chain couples TRBV18 to TRBJ2-6; D is undetermined. The CDR3 is 18 residues long. Germline CDR1 and CDR2: KGHSH and LQKENI. V gave up 2 bases and J gave up 1 base, with 15 bases separating them. The CDR3 loop is CASSPTVLSVSGANVLTF. Here the CDR3 DNA reads TGTGCCAGCTCACCAACAGTTTTATCAGTTTCTGGGGCCAACGTCCTGACTTTC. The variable domain in full, completed from reference TRBV18 and TRBJ2-6, reads NAGVMQNPRHLVRRRGQEARLRCSPMKGHSHVYWYRQLPEEGLKFMVYLQKENIIDESGMPKERFSAEFPKEGPSILRIQQVVRGDSAAYFCASSPTVLSVSGANVLTFGAGSRLTVL.